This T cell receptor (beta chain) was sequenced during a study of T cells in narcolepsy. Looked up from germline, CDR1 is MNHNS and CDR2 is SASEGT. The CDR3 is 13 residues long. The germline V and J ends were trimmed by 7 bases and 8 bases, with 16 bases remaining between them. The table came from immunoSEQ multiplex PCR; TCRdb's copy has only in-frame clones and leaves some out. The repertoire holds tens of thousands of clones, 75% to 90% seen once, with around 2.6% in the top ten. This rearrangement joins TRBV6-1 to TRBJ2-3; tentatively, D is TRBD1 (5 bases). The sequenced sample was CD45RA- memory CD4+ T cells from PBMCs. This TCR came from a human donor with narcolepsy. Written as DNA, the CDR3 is TGTGCCAGCAATAACATTGCCCAGGGTACGCAGTATTTT. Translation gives CASNNIAQGTQYF.